The clone carrying this TCR beta chain was counted once. Its specificity is not known. Measured with immunoSEQ multiplex PCR; TCRdb has only the in-frame clones, and not every one. This table holds approximately 410,000 clones, around 92% found once. This specimen comes from a study of Ad26.COV2.S vaccination and SARS-CoV-2 variants. On the study more broadly: Donor was one of the participants in the Ad26.COV2.S arm of the COV1001 trial. Dosing was one shot or two shots 56 days apart. Broader study findings: There was reportedly substantial breadth in spike-specific CD8+ and CD4+ T cell responses after vaccination.

Treatment noted: some 19 received Ad26.COV2.S at low or high dose, single or two shots; about 5 received placebo; per-sample allocation not given. After the first vaccine or placebo injection, samples were drawn on day 63. Germline loops: CDR1 MDHEN, CDR2 SYDVKM. The CDR3 is made up of 16 amino acids. V shed 1 base and J shed 2 bases, with 13 bases lying between them. This specimen was peripheral blood, taken in a trial of Ad26.COV2.S vaccine versus placebo. The gene calls are TRBV28 and TRBJ2-3; unclear D gene. This TCR was recovered from a person between 18 and 60 years old who received the Ad26.COV2.S COVID-19 vaccine or a placebo. CDR3 in DNA: TGTGCCAGCAGTTTATTAGGGCCGTTGTCCACAGATACGCAGTATTTT. This sequence encodes CASSLLGPLSTDTQYF.